The 9 T cell receptor beta chains below all came from one sample that was sequenced in a study of T cells in Graves' hyperthyroidism and ophthalmopathy. RNA transcripts yielded amplified TCR beta CDR3 regions. Using the HTBI primer set, a first-round RT-PCR was run on the TCR CDR3. TCRdb redid the calling of the multiplex PCR reads with MiXCR, one entry per CDR3 protein. The sample holds hundreds of thousands of distinct CDR3 sequences; less than 45% are singletons and the top ten take less than 9.5%. Sequencing was performed on peripheral blood or thyroid tissue (not recorded which). The receptors come from an adult man with Graves' disease, either hyperthyroidism or ophthalmopathy (not recorded which).

With respect to this clonotype: At one end the junction does not follow the germline gene, possibly because of a read error. The rearrangement joins TRBV11-2 to TRBJ2-7, with 8 bases that match TRBD1. This CDR3 is built from 15 residues. Per the germline V gene, CDR1 is SGHAT and CDR2 is FQNNGV. The CDR3 loop reads CAGSQDRASSYEQYF. CDR3 nucleotide sequence: TGTGCCGGCAGCCAGGACAGGGCGAGCTCCTACGAGCAGTACTTC.

This clonotype has a count of ten or more. The gene calls are TRBV10-3 and TRBJ1-1; perhaps TRBD1 as D (6 bases). The CDR3 is 14 amino acids. CDR1 is ENHRY, CDR2 SYGVKD, per germline. Between the trimmed V and J ends, which lost 5 bases and 4 bases, there was a span of 14 bases. CDR3 bases: TGTGCCATCAGTTCCTCACAGGGCTCCACTGAAGCTTTCTTT. It is translated as CAISSSQGSTEAFF.

This clonotype occurred many times. This chain connects TRBV24-1 to TRBJ2-2, with 9 bases aligning to TRBD2. CDR1 is KGHDR and CDR2 is SFDVKD in the germline V gene. The CDR3 covers 16 residues. Unmatched junction bases numbered 6, after V lost 4 bases and J lost 4 bases. CDR3 loop: CATSDPTSGPTGELFF. The CDR3 DNA is TGTGCCACCAGTGACCCGACTAGCGGCCCCACCGGGGAGCTGTTTTTT.

The V gene is TRBV19, the J gene TRBJ1-1, with D tentatively TRBD1 (6 bases). The V gene lost 7 bases and the J gene lost 2 bases, with 14 bases spanning the gap. Germline V gene sequence: CDR1 LNHDA, CDR2 SQIVND (reference sequence). CDR3 length: 14 residues. CDR3 amino acids: CASTLTGGNTEAFF. CDR3 bases: TGTGCCAGTACCTTGACAGGAGGCAACACTGAAGCTTTCTTT.

The V and J genes are TRBV25-1 and TRBJ2-5, with D hard to call. Trimming removed 3 bases from V and 2 bases from J, with 13 bases in between. Germline loops: CDR1 MGHDK, CDR2 SYGVNS. The CDR3 length is 15 residues. CDR3 residues: CASSDSVREQETQYF. The CDR3, as DNA: TGTGCCAGCAGTGACTCGGTTAGGGAACAAGAGACCCAGTACTTC.

The CDR3 is CASMGGYNQPQHF. The CDR3 DNA follows: TGTGCCAGCATGGGGGGGTACAATCAGCCCCAGCATTTT. This rearrangement joins TRBV19 to TRBJ1-5; D is perhaps TRBD1 (5 bases). Germline CDR1 is LNHDA and CDR2 is SQIVND (reference sequence). The ends were cut back, 9 bases at V and 3 bases at J, with 12 bases in the middle. The CDR3 extends over 13 amino acids.

In this sample, this clonotype turned up many times. The V and J genes are TRBV20-1 and TRBJ1-1; D is ambiguous. The CDR3 length is 12 residues. Trimming took off 0 bases at V and 11 bases at J, with 13 bases between the two ends. Germline V lookup: CDR1 DFQATT, CDR2 SNEGSKA (reference sequence). The CDR3 is CSARDLFNRAFF. CDR3 nucleotides: TGCAGTGCTAGAGATCTGTTCAACCGGGCTTTCTTT.

V usage is TRBV20-1 and J usage is TRBJ1-6; D is perhaps TRBD1 (5 bases). Germline CDR1 is DFQATT and CDR2 is SNEGSKA (reference sequence). The ends were cut back, 4 bases at V and 6 bases at J, with 10 bases in the middle. CDR3 size: 13 residues. CDR3 in DNA: TGCAGTGCTATTGGGGCGCTTAATTCACCCCTCCACTTT. As protein: CSAIGALNSPLHF.

The chain employs TRBV2 and TRBJ1-1, with D maybe TRBD1 (5 bases). Germline V gene lookup returns CDR1 SNHLY and CDR2 FYNNEI. V was cut by 6 bases and J by 6 bases, with 20 bases left in between. The CDR3 has 15 amino acids. The DNA of the CDR3 is TGTGCCAGCAGGGGCCAATGGGGGGGGTCGGCTGAAGCTTTCTTT. This codes for CASRGQWGGSAEAFF.